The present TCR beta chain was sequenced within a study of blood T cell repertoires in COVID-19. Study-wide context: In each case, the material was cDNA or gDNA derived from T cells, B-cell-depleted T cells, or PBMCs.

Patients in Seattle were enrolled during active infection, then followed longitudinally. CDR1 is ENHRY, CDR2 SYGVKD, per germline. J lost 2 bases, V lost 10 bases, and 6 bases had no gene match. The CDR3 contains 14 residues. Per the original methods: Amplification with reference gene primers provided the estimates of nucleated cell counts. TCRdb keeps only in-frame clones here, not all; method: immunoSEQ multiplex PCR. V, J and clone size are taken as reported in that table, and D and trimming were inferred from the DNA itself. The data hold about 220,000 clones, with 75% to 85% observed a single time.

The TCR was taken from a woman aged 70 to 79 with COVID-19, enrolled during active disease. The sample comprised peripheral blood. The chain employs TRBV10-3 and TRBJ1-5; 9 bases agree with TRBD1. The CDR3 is CATPGQGCNQPQHF. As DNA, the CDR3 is TGTGCCACCCCCGGACAGGGGTGCAATCAGCCCCAGCATTTT.